This entry is about one TCR beta chain. This CDR3 has 16 amino acids. CDR1 is LNHDA and CDR2 is SQIVND in the germline V gene (reference sequence). J gave up 0 bases and V 7 bases, and 4 bases lay outside the gene matches. Some clones are missing from TCRdb's copy, which holds only in-frame ones; the method was immunoSEQ multiplex PCR. The sample lists some 200,000 clones, over 75% occurring once. This specimen comes from a study of blood T cell repertoires in COVID-19. Study-level information: Acute and convalescent COVID-19 specimens originated in the United States, Italy and Spain.

The source is an elderly man with acute or convalescent COVID-19. Material: peripheral blood. The rearrangement uses TRBV19 and TRBJ2-2, with 11 nucleotides matching TRBD2. The CDR3 DNA reads TGTGCCAGTACGAGACTAGCGGGATCGAACACCGGGGAGCTGTTTTTT. It encodes CASTRLAGSNTGELFF.